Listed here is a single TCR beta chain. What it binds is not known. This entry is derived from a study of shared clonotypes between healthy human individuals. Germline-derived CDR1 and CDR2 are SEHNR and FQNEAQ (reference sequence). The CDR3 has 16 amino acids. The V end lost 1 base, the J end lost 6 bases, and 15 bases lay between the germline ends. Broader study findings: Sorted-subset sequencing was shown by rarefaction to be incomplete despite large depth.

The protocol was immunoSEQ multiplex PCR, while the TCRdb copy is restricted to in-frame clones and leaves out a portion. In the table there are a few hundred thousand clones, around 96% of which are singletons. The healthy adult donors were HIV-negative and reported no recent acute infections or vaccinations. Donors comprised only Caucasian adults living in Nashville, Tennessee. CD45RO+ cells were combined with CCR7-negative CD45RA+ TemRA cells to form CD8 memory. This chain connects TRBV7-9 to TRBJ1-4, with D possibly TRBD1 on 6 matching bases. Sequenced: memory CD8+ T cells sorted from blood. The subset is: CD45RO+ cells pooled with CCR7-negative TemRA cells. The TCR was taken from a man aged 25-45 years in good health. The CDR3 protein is CASSLDFGRGDEKLFF. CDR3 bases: TGTGCCAGCAGCTTAGACTTTGGCAGGGGTGATGAAAAACTGTTTTTT.